This TCR beta chain was captured in a study of blood T cells in healthy people across ages. General study results and limits: PBMCs were not sorted, which prevented a conclusive comparison of naive versus antigen-experienced cells. Getting older went along with TCR beta diversity per million T cells dropping roughly linearly.

This clonotype has at least ten counts. What it binds is not known. Peripheral blood samples of around 9.8 milliliters were drawn from each donor. A sample-barcoded 5' primer and a J-beta primer mix were used in a second PCR of about 6 to 11 cycles. From the 5' RACE reads, TCRdb called clonotypes with MiXCR, one entry per CDR3 protein. In the table there are around 870,000 distinct CDR3 sequences, more than 25% of which are singletons. Trimming pared 6 bases from V and 3 bases from J, leaving 11 bases between. The germline V gene has CDR1 DFQATT and CDR2 SNEGSKA (reference sequence). This CDR3 spans 13 amino acids.

The TCR comes from a woman older than 75 in good health. Sequenced: blood. The chain couples TRBV20-1 to TRBJ1-4, with D possibly matching TRBD1 (6 bases). The CDR3 region is CSAPTGSNEKLFF. CDR3 nucleotide sequence: TGCAGTGCGCCGACAGGTTCTAATGAAAAACTGTTTTTT.